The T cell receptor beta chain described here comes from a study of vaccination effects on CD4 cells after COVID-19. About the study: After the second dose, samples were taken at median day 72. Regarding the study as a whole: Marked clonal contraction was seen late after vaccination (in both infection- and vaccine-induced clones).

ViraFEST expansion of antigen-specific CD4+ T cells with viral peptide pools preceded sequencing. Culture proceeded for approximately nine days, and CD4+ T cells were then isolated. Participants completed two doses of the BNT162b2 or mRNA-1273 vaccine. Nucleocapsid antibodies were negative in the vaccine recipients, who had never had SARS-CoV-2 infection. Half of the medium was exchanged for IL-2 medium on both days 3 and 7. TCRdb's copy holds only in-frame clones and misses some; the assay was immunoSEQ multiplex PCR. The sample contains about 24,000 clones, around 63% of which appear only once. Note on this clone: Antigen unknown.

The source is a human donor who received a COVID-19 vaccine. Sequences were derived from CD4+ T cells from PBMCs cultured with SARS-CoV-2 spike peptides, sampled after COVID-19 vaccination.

DNA for the CDR3: TGTGCCAGCCGGAAGGGGGCAGATACGCAGTATTTT. It is translated as CASRKGADTQYF. The V and J genes are TRBV2 and TRBJ2-3; possible D gene TRBD1, 6 bases. The germline V gene has CDR1 SNHLY and CDR2 FYNNEI. Trimming pared 8 bases from V and 4 bases from J, leaving 10 bases between. The CDR3 sequence is 12 residues long. Supplemented by reference TRBV2 and TRBJ2-3, the full variable domain reads EPEVTQTPSHQVTQMGQEVILRCVPISNHLYFYWYRQILGQKVEFLVSFYNNEISEKSEIFDDQFSVERPDGSNFTLKIRSTKLEDSAMYFCASRKGADTQYFGPGTRLTVL.